These T cell receptor beta chains were read from a single sample in a study of T-cell reconstitution after alpha-beta-depleted transplantation in children. MiXCR, applied by TCRdb to the PCR reads, yields one record per CDR3 protein. The sample contains about 420,000 distinct CDR3 sequences, around 15% of which appear only once. Sequencing was performed on PBMCs, mostly from graft donor cells, taken 360 days after TCRalphabeta/CD19-depleted stem cell transplant. Receptor source: a boy less than two years old who had a stem cell transplant for Wiskott-Aldrich syndrome, so the T cells may come from the graft donor. Each CDR3 is given without its conserved first and last residue.

J gene	V gene	CDR3 protein
TRBJ2-7	TRBV2	ASSFTGAYEQY
TRBJ2-1	TRBV7-2	ASSLASDYNEQF
TRBJ1-1	TRBV21-1	ASSKGGRTSNTEAF
TRBJ2-6	TRBV24-1	ATSDPGGPGSGANVLT
TRBJ2-5	TRBV10-3	AIGGQLGETQY
TRBJ2-5	TRBV28	ASSSTGLGTQY
TRBJ2-3	TRBV4-3	ASSHGTFTDTQY
TRBJ2-7	TRBV12-3/TRBV12-4	ASSFYGAQIIAYEQY
TRBJ2-3	TRBV7-9	ASSLPAHRTTDTQY
TRBJ1-5	TRBV30	AWSFSNQPQH
TRBJ1-1	TRBV18	ASSLWTGNTEAF
TRBJ2-6	TRBV15	ATSRGSDRAGANVLT
TRBJ2-2	TRBV7-8	ASNGQVLNTGELF
TRBJ2-1	TRBV9	ASSVAGRAGEQF
TRBJ1-2	TRBV9	ASSVGVGTAAYGYT
TRBJ2-3	TRBV5-1	ASSLVVLTDTQY
TRBJ1-1	TRBV9	ASSVEGQGAAF
TRBJ2-1	TRBV20-1	SANGLADYNEQF
TRBJ2-3	TRBV6-5	ASSYTAGGPTDTQY
TRBJ2-3	TRBV12-3/TRBV12-4	ASSLALSTDTQY
TRBJ2-1	TRBV7-9	ASSFPGTSDNEQF
TRBJ2-2	TRBV5-1	ASSLTGVTGELF
TRBJ2-3	TRBV25-1	ASSEGSRDTQY
TRBJ2-1	TRBV30	AWSALKGVGEQF
TRBJ2-1	TRBV27	ASLSSGQVNSEQF
TRBJ2-1	TRBV6-2/TRBV6-3	ASLAGGPRAYEQF
TRBJ2-3	TRBV5-1	ASSFRTGITDTQY
TRBJ2-1	TRBV7-2	ASSLAWVGTSGYNEQF
TRBJ1-4	TRBV5-1	ASSSEDEKLF
TRBJ2-7	TRBV7-2	ASSLVSGDAYEQY
TRBJ2-7	TRBV5-5	ASWRREYEQY
TRBJ2-3	TRBV7-2	ASSLYPGLVEDTQY
TRBJ2-2	TRBV6-1	ASAEDGQGYTGELF
TRBJ2-2	TRBV7-9	ASNGIRATGNTGELF
TRBJ2-1	TRBV9	ASSVGGSWDEQF
TRBJ2-3	TRBV11-2	ASSYPGPDTQY
TRBJ2-1	TRBV24-1	ATSDPLTSGGNEQF
TRBJ2-3	TRBV29-1	SVGRGPETDTQY
TRBJ2-3	TRBV4-3	ASSQGLAGGPDTQY
TRBJ2-2	TRBV2	ASSEPADRDTGELF
TRBJ2-7	TRBV12-3/TRBV12-4	ASSFGRHSYEQY